This TCR beta chain was recorded in a study of T-cell memory formation after mild COVID-19. Whole-study context: Largely, TCR clusters stayed within a single donor. Study-level results: Memory sampled before infection contained some responding clones, suggesting cross-reactive memory joined.

The CDR3 contains 16 residues. The germline gives CDR1 SEHNR, CDR2 FQNEAQ (reference sequence). Trimming stripped 0 bases from V and 1 base from J, with 10 bases between. 5'RACE primed at constant segments yielded TCR alpha and TCR beta cDNA libraries bearing sample barcodes and UMIs. TCRdb processed the 5' RACE reads anew with MiXCR; each CDR3 protein has one entry. The repertoire has some 450,000 distinct CDR3 sequences, roughly 18% of them found once; the top ten carry 20% to 25%. As concerns this clonotype: Its target is unknown.

This receptor was obtained from a man between 18 and 35 years old who had mild COVID-19 (a few samples of this study predate the infection). Cell type and time point are not known. The sample consisted of PBMCs or a T cell subset sorted from them (not recorded which). This chain connects TRBV7-9 to TRBJ2-1; a weak D match, TRBD2 (7 bases). CDR3 bases: TGTGCCAGCAGCTTAGCGGGGGGGCCTTCCTACAATGAGCAGTTCTTC. It specifies CASSLAGGPSYNEQFF.